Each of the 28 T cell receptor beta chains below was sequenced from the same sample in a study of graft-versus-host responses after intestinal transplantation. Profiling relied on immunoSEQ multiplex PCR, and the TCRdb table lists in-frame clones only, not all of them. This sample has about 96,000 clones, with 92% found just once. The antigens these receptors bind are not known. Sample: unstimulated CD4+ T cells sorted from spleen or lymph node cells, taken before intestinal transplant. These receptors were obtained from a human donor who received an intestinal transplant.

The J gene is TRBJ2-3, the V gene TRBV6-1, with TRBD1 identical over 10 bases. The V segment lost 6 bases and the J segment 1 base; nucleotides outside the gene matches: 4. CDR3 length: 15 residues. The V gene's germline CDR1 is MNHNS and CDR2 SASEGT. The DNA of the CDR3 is TGTGCCAGCAGGACAGGGGGCGCAGGCACAGATACGCAGTATTTT. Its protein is CASRTGGAGTDTQYF.

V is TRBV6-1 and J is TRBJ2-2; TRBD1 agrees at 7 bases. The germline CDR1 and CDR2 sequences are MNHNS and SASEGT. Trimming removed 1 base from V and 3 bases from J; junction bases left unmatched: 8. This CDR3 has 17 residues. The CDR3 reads CASSEVTTGWYTGELFF. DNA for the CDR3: TGTGCCAGCAGTGAAGTAACGACAGGGTGGTACACCGGGGAGCTGTTTTTT.

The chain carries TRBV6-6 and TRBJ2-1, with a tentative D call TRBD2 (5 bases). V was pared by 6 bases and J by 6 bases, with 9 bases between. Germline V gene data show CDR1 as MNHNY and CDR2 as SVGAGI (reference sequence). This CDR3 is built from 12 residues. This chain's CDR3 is CASSQRGNEQFF. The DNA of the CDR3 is TGTGCCAGCAGCCAACGGGGCAATGAGCAGTTCTTC.

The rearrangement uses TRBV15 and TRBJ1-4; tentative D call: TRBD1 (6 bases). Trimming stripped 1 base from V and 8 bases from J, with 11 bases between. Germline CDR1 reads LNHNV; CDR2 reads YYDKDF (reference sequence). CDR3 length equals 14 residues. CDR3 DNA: TGTGCCACCAGCAGAGTGGCTAGGGGGGAAAAACTGTTTTTT. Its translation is CATSRVARGEKLFF.

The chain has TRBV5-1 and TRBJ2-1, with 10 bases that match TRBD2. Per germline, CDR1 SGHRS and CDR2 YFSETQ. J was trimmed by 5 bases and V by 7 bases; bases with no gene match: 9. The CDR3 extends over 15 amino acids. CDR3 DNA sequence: TGCGCCAGCCGCTACGGACTAGCGGATCACAATGAGCAGTTCTTC. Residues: CASRYGLADHNEQFF.

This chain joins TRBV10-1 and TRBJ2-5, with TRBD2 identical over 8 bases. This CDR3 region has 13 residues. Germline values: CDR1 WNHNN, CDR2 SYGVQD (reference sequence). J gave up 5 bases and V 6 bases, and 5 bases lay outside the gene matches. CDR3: CASSTGGAETQYF. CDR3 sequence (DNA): TGCGCCAGCAGCACGGGGGGGGCGGAGACCCAGTACTTC.

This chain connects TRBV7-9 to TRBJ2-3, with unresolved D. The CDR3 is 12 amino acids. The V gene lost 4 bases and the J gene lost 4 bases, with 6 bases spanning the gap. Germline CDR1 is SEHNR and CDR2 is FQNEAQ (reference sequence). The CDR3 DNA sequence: TGTGCCAGCAGCTCACAAGCAGATACGCAGTATTTT. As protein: CASSSQADTQYF.

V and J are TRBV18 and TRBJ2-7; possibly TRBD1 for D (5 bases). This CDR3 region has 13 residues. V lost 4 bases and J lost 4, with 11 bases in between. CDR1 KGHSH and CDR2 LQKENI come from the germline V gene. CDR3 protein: CASSQDDSYEQYF. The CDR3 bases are TGTGCCAGCTCACAAGACGACAGTTACGAGCAGTACTTC.

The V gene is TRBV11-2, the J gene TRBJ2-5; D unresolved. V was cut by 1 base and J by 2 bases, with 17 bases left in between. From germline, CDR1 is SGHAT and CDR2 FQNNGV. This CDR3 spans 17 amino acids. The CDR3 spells CASSLVFRVRRQETQYF. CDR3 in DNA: TGTGCCAGCAGCTTAGTGTTTCGGGTTCGACGGCAAGAGACCCAGTACTTC.

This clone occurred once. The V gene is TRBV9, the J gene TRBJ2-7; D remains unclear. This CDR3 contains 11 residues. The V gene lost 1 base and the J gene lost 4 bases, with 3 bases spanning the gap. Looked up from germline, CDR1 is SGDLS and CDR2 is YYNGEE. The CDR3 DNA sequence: TGTGCCAGCAGCGTACGGTACGAGCAGTACTTC. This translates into CASSVRYEQYF.

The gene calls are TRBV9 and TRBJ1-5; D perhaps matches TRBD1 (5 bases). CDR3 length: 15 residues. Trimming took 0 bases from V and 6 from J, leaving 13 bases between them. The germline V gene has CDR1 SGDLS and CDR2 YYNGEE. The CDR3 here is CASSVDSGQGQPQHF. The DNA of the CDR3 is TGTGCCAGCAGCGTAGATTCAGGGCAAGGTCAGCCCCAGCATTTT.

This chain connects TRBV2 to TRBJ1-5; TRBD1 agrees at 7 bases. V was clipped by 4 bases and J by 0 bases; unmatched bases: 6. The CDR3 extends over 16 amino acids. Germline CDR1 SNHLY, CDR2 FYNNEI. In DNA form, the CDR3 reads TGTGCCAGCAGTGGTAGGGGGCTGTTTAGCAATCAGCCCCAGCATTTT. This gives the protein CASSGRGLFSNQPQHF.

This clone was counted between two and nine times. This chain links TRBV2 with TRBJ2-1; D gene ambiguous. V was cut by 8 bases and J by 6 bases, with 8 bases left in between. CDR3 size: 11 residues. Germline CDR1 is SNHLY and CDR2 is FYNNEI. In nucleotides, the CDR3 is TGTGCCAGCCACGGTTTCAATGAGCAGTTCTTC. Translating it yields CASHGFNEQFF. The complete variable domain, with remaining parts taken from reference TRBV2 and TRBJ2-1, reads EPEVTQTPSHQVTQMGQEVILRCVPISNHLYFYWYRQILGQKVEFLVSFYNNEISEKSEIFDDQFSVERPDGSNFTLKIRSTKLEDSAMYFCASHGFNEQFFGPGTRLTVL.

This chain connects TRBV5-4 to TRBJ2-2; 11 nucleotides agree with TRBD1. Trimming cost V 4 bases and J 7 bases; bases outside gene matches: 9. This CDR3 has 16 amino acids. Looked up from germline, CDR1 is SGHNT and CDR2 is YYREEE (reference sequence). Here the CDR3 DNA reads TGTGCCAGCAGCCCTGGACAGGGGGCTGGTGTCGGGGAGCTGTTTTTT. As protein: CASSPGQGAGVGELFF.

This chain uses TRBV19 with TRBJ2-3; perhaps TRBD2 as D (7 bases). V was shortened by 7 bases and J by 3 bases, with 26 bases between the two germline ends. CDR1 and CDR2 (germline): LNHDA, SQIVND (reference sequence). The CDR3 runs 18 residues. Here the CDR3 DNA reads TGTGCCAGTACGGGGTTAGGGGGGGAGTCCCCTCGGACAGATACGCAGTATTTT. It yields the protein CASTGLGGESPRTDTQYF.

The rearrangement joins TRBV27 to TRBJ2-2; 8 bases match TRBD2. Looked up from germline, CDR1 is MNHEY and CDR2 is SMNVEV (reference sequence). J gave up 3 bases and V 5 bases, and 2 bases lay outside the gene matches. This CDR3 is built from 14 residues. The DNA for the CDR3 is TGTGCCAGCAGTCGACTAGCGTACACCGGGGAGCTGTTTTTT. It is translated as CASSRLAYTGELFF.

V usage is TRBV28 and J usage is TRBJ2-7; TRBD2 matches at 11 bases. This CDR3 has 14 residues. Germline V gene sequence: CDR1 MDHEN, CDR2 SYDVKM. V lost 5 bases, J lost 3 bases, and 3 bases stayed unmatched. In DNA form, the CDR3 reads TGTGCCAGCAGTGGACTAGCGGGCCTCTACGAGCAGTACTTC. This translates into CASSGLAGLYEQYF.

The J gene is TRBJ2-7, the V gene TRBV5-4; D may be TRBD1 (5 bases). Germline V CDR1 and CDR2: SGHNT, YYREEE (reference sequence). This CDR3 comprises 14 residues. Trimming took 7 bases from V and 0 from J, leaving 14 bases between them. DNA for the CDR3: TGTGCCAGCGCGAAACAGGAGAGCTCCTACGAGCAGTACTTC. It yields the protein CASAKQESSYEQYF. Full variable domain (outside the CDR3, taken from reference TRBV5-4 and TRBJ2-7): ETGVTQSPTHLIKTRGQQVTLRCSSQSGHNTVSWYQQALGQGPQFIFQYYREEENGRGNFPPRFSGLQFPNYSSELNVNALELDDSALYLCASAKQESSYEQYFGPGTRLTVT.

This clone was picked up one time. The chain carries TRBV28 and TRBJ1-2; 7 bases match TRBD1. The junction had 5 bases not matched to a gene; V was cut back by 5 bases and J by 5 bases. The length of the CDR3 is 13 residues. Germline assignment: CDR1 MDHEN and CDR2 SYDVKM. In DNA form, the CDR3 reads TGTGCCAGCAGTACAGGGGTTCGGTATGGCTACACCTTC. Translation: CASSTGVRYGYTF.

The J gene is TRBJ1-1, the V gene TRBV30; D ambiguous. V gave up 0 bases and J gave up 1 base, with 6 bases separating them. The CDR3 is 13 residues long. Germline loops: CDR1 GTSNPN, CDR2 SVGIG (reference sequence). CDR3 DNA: TGTGCCTGGAGTGTACGCGGGAACACTGAAGCTTTCTTT. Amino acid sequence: CAWSVRGNTEAFF.

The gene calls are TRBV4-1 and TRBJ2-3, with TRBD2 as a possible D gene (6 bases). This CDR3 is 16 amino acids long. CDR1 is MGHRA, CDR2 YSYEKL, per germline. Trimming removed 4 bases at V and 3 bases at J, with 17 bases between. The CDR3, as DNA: TGCGCCAGCAGCCCCAAAGGTCGCGGGATTACAGATACGCAGTATTTT. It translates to CASSPKGRGITDTQYF.

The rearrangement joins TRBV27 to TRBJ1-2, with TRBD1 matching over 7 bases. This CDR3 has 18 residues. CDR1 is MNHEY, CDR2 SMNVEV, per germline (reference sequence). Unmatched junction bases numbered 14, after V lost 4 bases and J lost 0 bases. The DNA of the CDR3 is TGTGCCAGCAGTTCGATAACACGGGGGACAGCCGCTAACTATGGCTACACCTTC. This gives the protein CASSSITRGTAANYGYTF.

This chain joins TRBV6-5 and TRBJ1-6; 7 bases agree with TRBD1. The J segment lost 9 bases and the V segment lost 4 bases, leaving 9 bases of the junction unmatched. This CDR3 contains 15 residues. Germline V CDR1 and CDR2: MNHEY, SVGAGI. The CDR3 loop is CASSLTRTGGSPLHF. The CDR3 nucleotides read TGTGCCAGCAGTTTGACCCGGACAGGCGGTTCACCCCTCCACTTT.

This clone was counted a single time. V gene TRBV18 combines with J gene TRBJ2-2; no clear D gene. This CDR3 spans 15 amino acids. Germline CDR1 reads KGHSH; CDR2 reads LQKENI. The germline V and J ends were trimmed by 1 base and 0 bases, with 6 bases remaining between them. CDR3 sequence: CASSPLASNTGELFF. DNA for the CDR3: TGTGCCAGCTCACCACTAGCCTCGAACACCGGGGAGCTGTTTTTT. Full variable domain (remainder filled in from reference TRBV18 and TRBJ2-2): NAGVMQNPRHLVRRRGQEARLRCSPMKGHSHVYWYRQLPEEGLKFMVYLQKENIIDESGMPKERFSAEFPKEGPSILRIQQVVRGDSAAYFCASSPLASNTGELFFGEGSRLTVL.

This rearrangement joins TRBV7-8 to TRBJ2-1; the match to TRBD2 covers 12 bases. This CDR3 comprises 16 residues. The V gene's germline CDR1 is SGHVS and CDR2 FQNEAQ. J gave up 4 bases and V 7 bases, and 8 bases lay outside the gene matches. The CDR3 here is CASTLAGGTNYNEQFF. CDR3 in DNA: TGTGCCAGCACCCTAGCGGGGGGGACTAATTACAATGAGCAGTTCTTC.

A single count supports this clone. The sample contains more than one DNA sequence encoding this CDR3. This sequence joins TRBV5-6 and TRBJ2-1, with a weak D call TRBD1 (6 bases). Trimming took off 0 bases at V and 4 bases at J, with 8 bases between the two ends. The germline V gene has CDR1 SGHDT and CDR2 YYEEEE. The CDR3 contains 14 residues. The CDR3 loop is CASSLEQGYNEQFF. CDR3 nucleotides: TGTGCCAGCAGCTTGGAACAGGGTTACAATGAGCAGTTCTTC.

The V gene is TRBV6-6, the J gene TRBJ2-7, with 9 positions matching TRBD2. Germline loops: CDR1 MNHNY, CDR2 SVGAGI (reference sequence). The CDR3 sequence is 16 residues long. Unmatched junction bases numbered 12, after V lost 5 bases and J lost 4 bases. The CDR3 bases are TGTGCCAGCAGTCCCCGAGGTAGCGGGAGTACTTACGAGCAGTACTTC. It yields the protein CASSPRGSGSTYEQYF.

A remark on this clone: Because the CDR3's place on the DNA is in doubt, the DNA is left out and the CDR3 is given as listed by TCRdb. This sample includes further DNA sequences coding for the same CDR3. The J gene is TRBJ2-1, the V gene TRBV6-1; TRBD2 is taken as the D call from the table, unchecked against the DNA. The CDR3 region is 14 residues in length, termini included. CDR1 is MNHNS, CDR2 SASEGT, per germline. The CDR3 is CASSEWAGGALVFF.